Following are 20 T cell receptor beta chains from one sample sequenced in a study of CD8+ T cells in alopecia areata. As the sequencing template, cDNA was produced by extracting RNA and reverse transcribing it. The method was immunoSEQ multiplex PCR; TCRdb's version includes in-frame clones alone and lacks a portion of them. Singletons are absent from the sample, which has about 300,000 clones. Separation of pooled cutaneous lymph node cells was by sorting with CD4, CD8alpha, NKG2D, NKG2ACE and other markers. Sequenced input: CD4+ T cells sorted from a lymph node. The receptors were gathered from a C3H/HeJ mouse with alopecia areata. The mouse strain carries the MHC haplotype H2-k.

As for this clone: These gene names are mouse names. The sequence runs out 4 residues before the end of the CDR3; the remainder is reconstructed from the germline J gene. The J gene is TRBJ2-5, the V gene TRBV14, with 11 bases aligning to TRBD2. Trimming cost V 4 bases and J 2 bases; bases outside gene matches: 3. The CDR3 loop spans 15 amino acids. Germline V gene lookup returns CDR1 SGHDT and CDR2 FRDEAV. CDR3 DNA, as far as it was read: TGTGCCAGCAGTCGGGACTGGGGGACCCAAGAC. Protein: CASSRDWGTQD. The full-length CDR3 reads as CASSRDWGTQDTQYF.

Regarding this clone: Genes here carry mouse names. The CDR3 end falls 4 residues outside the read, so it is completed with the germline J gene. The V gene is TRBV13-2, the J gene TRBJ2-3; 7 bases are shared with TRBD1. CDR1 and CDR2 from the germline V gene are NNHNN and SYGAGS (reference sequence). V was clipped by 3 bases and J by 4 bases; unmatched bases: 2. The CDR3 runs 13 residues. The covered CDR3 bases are TGTGCCAGCGGTGCACAGGGGTCAGAA. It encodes CASGAQGSE. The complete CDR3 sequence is CASGAQGSETLYF.

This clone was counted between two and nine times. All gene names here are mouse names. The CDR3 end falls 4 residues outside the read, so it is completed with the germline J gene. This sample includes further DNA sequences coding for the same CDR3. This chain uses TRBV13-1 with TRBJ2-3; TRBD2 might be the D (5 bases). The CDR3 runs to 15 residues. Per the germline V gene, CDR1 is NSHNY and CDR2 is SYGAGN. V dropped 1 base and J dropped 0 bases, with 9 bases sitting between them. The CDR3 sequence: CASSDSWGSAETLYF. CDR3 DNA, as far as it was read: TGTGCCAGCAGTGATTCTTGGGGTAGTGCAGAA.

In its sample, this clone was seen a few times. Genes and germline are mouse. The CDR3 spells CASDRQGGAEQFF. The CDR3 DNA, read in part, is TGTGCCAGCGACAGACAGGGGGGGGCT. J is TRBJ2-1 and V is TRBV13-2; 9 bases map to TRBD1. The observed sequence ends 4 residues before the CDR3 terminus, with the missing tail filled in from the germline J gene. The CDR3 runs to 13 residues. Germline lookup yields CDR1 NNHNN and CDR2 SYGAGS (reference sequence).

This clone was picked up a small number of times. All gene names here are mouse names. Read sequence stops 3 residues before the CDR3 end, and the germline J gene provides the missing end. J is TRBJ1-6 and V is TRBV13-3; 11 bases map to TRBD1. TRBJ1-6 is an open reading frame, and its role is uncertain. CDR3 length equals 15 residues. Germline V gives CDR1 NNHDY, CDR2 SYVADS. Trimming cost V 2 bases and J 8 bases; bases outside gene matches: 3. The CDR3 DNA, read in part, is TGTGCCAGCAGTGAAGGACAGGGGGCGGATTCGCCC. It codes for CASSEGQGADSP. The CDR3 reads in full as CASSEGQGADSPLYF.

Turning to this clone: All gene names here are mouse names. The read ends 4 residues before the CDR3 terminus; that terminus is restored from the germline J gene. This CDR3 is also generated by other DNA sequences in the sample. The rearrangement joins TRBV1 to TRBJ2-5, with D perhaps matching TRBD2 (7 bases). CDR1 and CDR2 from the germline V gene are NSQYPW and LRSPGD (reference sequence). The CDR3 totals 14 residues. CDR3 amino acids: CTCSAEGGEDTQYF. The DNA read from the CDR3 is TGCACCTGCAGTGCAGAAGGGGGGGAGGAC.

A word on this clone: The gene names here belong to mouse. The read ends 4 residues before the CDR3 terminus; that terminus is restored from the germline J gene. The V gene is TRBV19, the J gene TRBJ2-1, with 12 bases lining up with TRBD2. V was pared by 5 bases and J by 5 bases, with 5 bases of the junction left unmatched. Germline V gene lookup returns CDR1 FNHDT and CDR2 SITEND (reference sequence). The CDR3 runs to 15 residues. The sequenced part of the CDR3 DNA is TGTGCCAGCAGGAGACTGGGGGGGCGCGATGCT. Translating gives CASRRLGGRDA. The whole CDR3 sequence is CASRRLGGRDAEQFF.

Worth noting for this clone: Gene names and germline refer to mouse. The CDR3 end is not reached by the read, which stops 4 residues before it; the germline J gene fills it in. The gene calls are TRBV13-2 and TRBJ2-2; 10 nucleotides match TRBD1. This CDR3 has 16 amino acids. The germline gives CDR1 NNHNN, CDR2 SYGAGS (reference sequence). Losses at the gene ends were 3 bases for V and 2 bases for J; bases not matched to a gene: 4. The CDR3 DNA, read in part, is TGTGCCAGCGGTGGCCCGGGACAGGGGAACACCGGG. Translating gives CASGGPGQGNTG. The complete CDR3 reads CASGGPGQGNTGQLYF.

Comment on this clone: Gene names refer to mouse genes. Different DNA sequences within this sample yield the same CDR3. The CDR3 loop is CASGDPGGVYEQYF. CDR3 DNA, as far as it was read: TGTGCCAGCGGTGATCCTGGGGGGGTTTAT. The chain links TRBV13-2 to TRBJ2-7; the match to TRBD2 covers 9 bases. The sequence runs out 4 residues before the end of the CDR3; the remainder is reconstructed from the germline J gene. In germline, CDR1 is NNHNN, CDR2 SYGAGS (reference sequence). The CDR3 is 14 amino acids.

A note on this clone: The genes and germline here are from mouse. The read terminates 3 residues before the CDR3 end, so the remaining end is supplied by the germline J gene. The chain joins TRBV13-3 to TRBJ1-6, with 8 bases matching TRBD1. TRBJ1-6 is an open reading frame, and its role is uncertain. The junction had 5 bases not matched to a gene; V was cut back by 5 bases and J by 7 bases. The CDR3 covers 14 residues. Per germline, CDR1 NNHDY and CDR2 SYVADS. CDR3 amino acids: CASRGTGGNSPLYF. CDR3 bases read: TGTGCCAGCAGGGGGACAGGAGGGAATTCGCCC.

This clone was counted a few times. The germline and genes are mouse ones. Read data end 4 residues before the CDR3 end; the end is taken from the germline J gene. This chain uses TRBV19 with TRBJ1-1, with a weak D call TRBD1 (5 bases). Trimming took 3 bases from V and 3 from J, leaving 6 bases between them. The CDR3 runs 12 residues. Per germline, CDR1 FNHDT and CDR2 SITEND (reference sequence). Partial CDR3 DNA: TGTGCCAGCAGTACAGGGTACACA. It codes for CASSTGYT. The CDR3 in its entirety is CASSTGYTEVFF.

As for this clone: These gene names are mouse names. Incomplete CDR3 DNA: TGCACCTGCAGTGGGGGACAGGGGAGCACCGGG. Protein sequence: CTCSGGQGSTG. The full CDR3 sequence reads CTCSGGQGSTGQLYF. The rearrangement joins TRBV1 to TRBJ2-2, with 10 bases aligning to TRBD1. The read terminates 4 residues ahead of where the CDR3 ends, so the germline J gene completes it. CDR3 size: 15 residues. CDR1 and CDR2 (germline): NSQYPW, LRSPGD (reference sequence). J was trimmed by 4 bases and V by 4 bases; bases with no gene match: 3. Filled out from reference TRBV1 and TRBJ2-2, the complete variable domain reads VTLLEQNPRWRLVPRGQAVNLRCILKNSQYPWMSWYQQDLQKQLQWLFTLRSPGDKEVKSLPGADYLATRVTDTELRLQVANMSQGRTLYCTCSGGQGSTGQLYFGEGSKLTVL.

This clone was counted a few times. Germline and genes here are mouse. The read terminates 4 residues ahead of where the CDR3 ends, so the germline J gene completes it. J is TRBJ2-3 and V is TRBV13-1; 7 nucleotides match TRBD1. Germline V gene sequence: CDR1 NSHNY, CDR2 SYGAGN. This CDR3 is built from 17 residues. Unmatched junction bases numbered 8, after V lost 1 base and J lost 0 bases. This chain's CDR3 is CASSDPHSGGSAETLYF. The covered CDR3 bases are TGTGCCAGCAGTGATCCTCATTCAGGGGGTAGTGCAGAA.

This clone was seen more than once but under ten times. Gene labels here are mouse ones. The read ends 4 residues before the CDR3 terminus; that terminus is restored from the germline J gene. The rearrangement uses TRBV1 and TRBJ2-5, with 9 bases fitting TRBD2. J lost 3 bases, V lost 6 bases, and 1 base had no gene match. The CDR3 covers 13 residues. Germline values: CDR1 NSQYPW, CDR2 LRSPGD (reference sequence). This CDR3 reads CTCSTGGQDTQYF. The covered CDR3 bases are TGCACCTGCAGCACTGGGGGGCAAGAC. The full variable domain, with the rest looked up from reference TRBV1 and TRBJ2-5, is VTLLEQNPRWRLVPRGQAVNLRCILKNSQYPWMSWYQQDLQKQLQWLFTLRSPGDKEVKSLPGADYLATRVTDTELRLQVANMSQGRTLYCTCSTGGQDTQYFGPGTRLLVL.

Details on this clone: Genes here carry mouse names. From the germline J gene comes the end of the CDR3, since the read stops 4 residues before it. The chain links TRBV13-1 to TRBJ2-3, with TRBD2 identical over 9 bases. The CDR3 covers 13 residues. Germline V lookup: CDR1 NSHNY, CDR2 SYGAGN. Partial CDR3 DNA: TGTGCCAGCAGTGCGACTGGGGGAGAA. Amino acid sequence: CASSATGGE. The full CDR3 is CASSATGGETLYF.

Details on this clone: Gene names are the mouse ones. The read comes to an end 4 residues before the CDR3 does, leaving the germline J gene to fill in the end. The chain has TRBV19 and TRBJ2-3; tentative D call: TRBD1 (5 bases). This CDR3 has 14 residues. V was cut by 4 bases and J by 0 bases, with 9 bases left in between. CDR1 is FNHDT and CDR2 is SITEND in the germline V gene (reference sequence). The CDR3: CASSPRQSAETLYF. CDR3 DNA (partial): TGTGCCAGCAGTCCCCGACAGAGTGCAGAA.

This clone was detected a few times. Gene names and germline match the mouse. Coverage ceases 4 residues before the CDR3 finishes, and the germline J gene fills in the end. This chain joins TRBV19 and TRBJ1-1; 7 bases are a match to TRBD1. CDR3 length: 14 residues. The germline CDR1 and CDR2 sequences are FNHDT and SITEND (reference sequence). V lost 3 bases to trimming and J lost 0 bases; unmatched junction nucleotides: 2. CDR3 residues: CASSKGQSNTEVFF. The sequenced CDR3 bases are TGTGCCAGCAGTAAGGGACAGTCAAACACA.

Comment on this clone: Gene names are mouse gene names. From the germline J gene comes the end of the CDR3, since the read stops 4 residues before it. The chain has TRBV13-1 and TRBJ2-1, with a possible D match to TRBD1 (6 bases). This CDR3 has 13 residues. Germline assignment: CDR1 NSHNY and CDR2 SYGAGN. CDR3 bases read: TGTGCCAGCAGTGTTCCAGGGGAAGCT. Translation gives CASSVPGEA. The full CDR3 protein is CASSVPGEAEQFF.

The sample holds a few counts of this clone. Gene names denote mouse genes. Incomplete CDR3 DNA: TGTGCCAGCATCCGGGACTACTCCTAT. Its translation: CASIRDYSY. The CDR3 reads in full as CASIRDYSYEQYF. The V and J genes are TRBV13-1 and TRBJ2-7, with TRBD2 as a possible D gene (6 bases). Read coverage stops 4 residues before the CDR3 terminus; the germline J gene supplies the remainder. The CDR3 loop spans 13 amino acids. The germline V gene encodes CDR1 NSHNY and CDR2 SYGAGN. V lost 6 bases and J lost 0, with 10 bases in between.

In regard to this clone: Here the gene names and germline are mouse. CDR3 sequence: CASSQPSPLGGLNTGQLYF. The CDR3 bases that were read are TGTGCCAGCAGCCAACCTTCACCCCTGGGGGGGCTCAACACCGGG. The V call is TRBV5, the J call TRBJ2-2; 10 positions agree with TRBD2. The DNA ends 4 residues before the CDR3 does, and the rest of the CDR3 is filled in from the germline J gene. This CDR3 has 19 residues. The trim removed 2 bases at V and 2 bases at J, leaving 11 bases unmatched. In germline, CDR1 is LGHNA, CDR2 YNLKQL (reference sequence).